This T cell receptor (beta chain) was documented in a study of breast tumors, draining lymph nodes, adjacent tissues. TCRdb ran MiXCR on the multiplex PCR reads and lists one entry per CDR3 protein. The sample has some 150,000 distinct CDR3 sequences, more than 25% seen once; the top ten hold less than 4%. The germline gives CDR1 MGHRA, CDR2 YSYEKL. The J segment lost 4 bases and the V segment lost 4 bases, leaving 8 bases of the junction unmatched. The CDR3 extends over 16 amino acids. Samples came from axillary lymph nodes draining the breast cancer. Ten or more counts support this clonotype. The receptor's source is a female donor with breast cancer. Some clones in this sample may be carry-over from other donors' samples. The sequenced sample consisted of axillary lymph node tissue. This sequence joins TRBV4-1 and TRBJ1-2; 11 nucleotides agree with TRBD1. CDR3 bases: TGCGCCAGCAGCCGGGATGGACAGGGGGCAGGCTATGGCTACACCTTC. As protein: CASSRDGQGAGYGYTF.